The 17 T cell receptor beta chains given below trace back to one sample, sequenced in a study of blood T cell repertoires in COVID-19. TCRdb keeps only in-frame clones here, not all; method: immunoSEQ multiplex PCR. This sample yields over 100,000 clones, of which 75% to 90% are seen a single time; 18% belongs to the top ten. What was sequenced was peripheral blood. Source of these receptors: a woman between 55 and 75 years old with acute or convalescent COVID-19.

The chain recombines TRBV2 with TRBJ1-2; no clear D gene. Germline assignment: CDR1 SNHLY and CDR2 FYNNEI. V dropped 4 bases and J dropped 2 bases, with 14 bases sitting between them. The CDR3 has 15 amino acids. This chain's CDR3 is CASSGAARLNYGYTF. For the CDR3, the DNA is TGTGCCAGCAGTGGGGCAGCTCGCCTAAACTATGGCTACACCTTC. Combining the CDR3 with reference TRBV2 and TRBJ1-2 gives the whole variable domain EPEVTQTPSHQVTQMGQEVILRCVPISNHLYFYWYRQILGQKVEFLVSFYNNEISEKSEIFDDQFSVERPDGSNFTLKIRSTKLEDSAMYFCASSGAARLNYGYTFGSGTRLTVV.

V usage is TRBV6-2 or TRBV6-3 and J usage is TRBJ1-1; 7 bases match TRBD1. The junction had 3 bases not matched to a gene; V was cut back by 2 bases and J by 6 bases. CDR3 size: 13 residues. Germline V gene lookup returns CDR1 MNHEY and CDR2 SVGEGT. CDR3 DNA sequence: TGTGCCAGCAGTTACAGGACAGGAGCTGAAGCTTTCTTT. Translating it yields CASSYRTGAEAFF.

The chain links TRBV28 to TRBJ1-5; perhaps TRBD1 as D (6 bases). Trimming took 4 bases from V and 2 from J, leaving 12 bases between them. Germline V lookup: CDR1 MDHEN, CDR2 SYDVKM. The CDR3 has 15 amino acids. The DNA for the CDR3 is TGTGCCAGCAGTTCTTACAGGGTGGGCAATCAGCCCCAGCATTTT. Amino acid sequence: CASSSYRVGNQPQHF.

The chain couples TRBV3-1 (or the pseudogene TRBV3-2) to TRBJ1-3; perhaps TRBD1 as D (5 bases). V was shortened by 4 bases and J by 4 bases, with 14 bases between the two germline ends. The CDR3 loop spans 15 amino acids. CDR1 LGHDT and CDR2 YNNKEL come from the germline V gene (reference sequence). CDR3 nucleotides: TGTGCCAGCAGCCGGTCGGGGGGAGGCGGAAACACCATATATTTT. It specifies CASSRSGGGGNTIYF.

The chain uses TRBV5-1 and TRBJ1-4, with D possibly TRBD1 on 5 matching bases. V was trimmed by 6 bases and J by 8 bases, leaving 17 bases between them. The CDR3 sequence is 14 residues long. The germline V gene encodes CDR1 SGHRS and CDR2 YFSETQ. The CDR3 region is CASNPGDFSEKLFF. The CDR3 coding sequence is TGCGCCAGCAACCCCGGGGACTTTTCCGAAAAACTGTTTTTT. Filled out from reference TRBV5-1 and TRBJ1-4, the complete variable domain reads KAGVTQTPRYLIKTRGQQVTLSCSPISGHRSVSWYQQTPGQGLQFLFEYFSETQRNKGNFPGRFSGRQFSNSRSEMNVSTLELGDSALYLCASNPGDFSEKLFFGSGTQLSVL.

V and J are TRBV21-1 and TRBJ1-5; no check of the table's D call, TRBD1, against the DNA was made. TRBV21-1 counts as a pseudogene. This CDR3 comprises 12 residues. CDR3 in amino acids: CASSKETGTQHF. The CDR3 bases are TGTGCCAGCAGCAAAGAGACAGGGACCCAGCATTTT.

This chain joins TRBV3-1 (or the pseudogene TRBV3-2) and TRBJ1-1, with TRBD1 identical over 7 bases. The V and J ends lost 11 bases and 2 bases, in that order; junction bases with no gene match: 8. Germline V gives CDR1 LGHDT, CDR2 YNNKEL (reference sequence). The CDR3 consists of 13 residues. CDR3 bases: TGTGCCTCGGCGGGACAGCACAACACTGAAGCTTTCTTT. This encodes CASAGQHNTEAFF.

The chain combines TRBV9 with TRBJ2-2; 10 nucleotides align to TRBD2. Germline V gene data show CDR1 as SGDLS and CDR2 as YYNGEE. The CDR3 has 18 residues. The trim removed 2 bases at V and 4 bases at J, leaving 11 bases unmatched. The CDR3 region is CASSVGLAGARRTGELFF. The CDR3 region has the DNA TGTGCCAGCAGCGTCGGGCTAGCGGGAGCGAGGCGCACCGGGGAGCTGTTTTTT.

This clone has a handful of counts. This chain uses TRBV2 with TRBJ1-2; D is perhaps TRBD1 (6 bases). Germline assignment: CDR1 SNHLY and CDR2 FYNNEI. V lost 8 bases, J lost 3 bases, and 13 bases lay in between. This CDR3 comprises 13 residues. In DNA, the CDR3 is TGTGCCAGCTCTCAGGGGCCCGACTATGGCTACACCTTC. Residues: CASSQGPDYGYTF.

The chain has TRBV28 and TRBJ2-1; TRBD2 aligns across 7 bases. The CDR3 contains 14 residues. CDR1 is MDHEN, CDR2 SYDVKM, per germline. After removal of 7 bases from V and 6 bases from J, the junction contained 9 bases not matched to a gene. The CDR3 reads CASITGGTGNEQFF. The CDR3 DNA sequence: TGTGCCAGCATCACGGGAGGCACGGGCAATGAGCAGTTCTTC.

The rearrangement links TRBV6-5 to TRBJ1-5; D possibly corresponds to TRBD1 (6 bases). Germline V lookup: CDR1 MNHEY, CDR2 SVGAGI. Between the trimmed V and J ends, which lost 6 bases and 5 bases, there was a span of 14 bases. This CDR3 comprises 14 residues. The CDR3 DNA is TGTGCCAGCAGGAAGGGACAACTAGATCAGCCCCAGCATTTT. Its protein product is CASRKGQLDQPQHF.

The chain employs TRBV28 and TRBJ2-1, with TRBD2 as a possible D gene (5 bases). CDR1 and CDR2 from the germline V gene are MDHEN and SYDVKM. The CDR3 covers 17 residues. Deletions cut 3 bases from V and 0 bases from J, with 15 bases between. CDR3: CASSLPPTGSSYNEQFF. The CDR3 bases are TGTGCCAGCAGTTTGCCACCGACTGGGAGCTCCTACAATGAGCAGTTCTTC.

The J gene is TRBJ1-1, the V gene TRBV5-8, with a possible D match to TRBD1 (5 bases). The CDR3 is 14 residues long. V dropped 0 bases and J dropped 6 bases, with 12 bases sitting between them. Germline V CDR1 and CDR2: SGHTS, YDEGEE. The CDR3 DNA sequence: TGTGCCAGCAGCTTGGTAACAGGACGGGCTGAAGCTTTCTTT. This gives the protein CASSLVTGRAEAFF.

The rearrangement joins TRBV28 to TRBJ2-7; TRBD2 aligns across 12 bases. The germline gives CDR1 MDHEN, CDR2 SYDVKM. CDR3 size: 16 residues. The V segment lost 6 bases and the J segment 6 bases; nucleotides outside the gene matches: 12. CDR3 residues: CASSRIGLAGGAEQYF. Here the CDR3 DNA reads TGTGCCAGCAGCAGAATTGGTCTAGCGGGAGGGGCCGAGCAGTACTTC.

This clone was observed a handful of times. The V call is TRBV6-6, the J call TRBJ2-1; 11 nucleotides align to TRBD2. Germline CDR1 MNHNY, CDR2 SVGAGI (reference sequence). The CDR3 has 21 amino acids. V shed 5 bases and J 0 bases; nucleotides not matched to a gene: 18. The CDR3 sequence is CASSPDPLAGGLPSSYNEQFF. In nucleotides, the CDR3 is TGTGCCAGCAGTCCCGACCCCCTAGCGGGAGGCCTCCCAAGCTCCTACAATGAGCAGTTCTTC.

The V and J genes are TRBV4-3 and TRBJ2-3; unclear D gene. The CDR3 loop spans 14 amino acids. V lost 1 base and J lost 5, with 10 bases in between. Germline values: CDR1 LGHNA, CDR2 YSLEER. CDR3 DNA sequence: TGCGCCAGCAGCCAAGGATGGAGTCTAGATACGCAGTATTTT. As protein: CASSQGWSLDTQYF.

J is TRBJ2-7 and V is TRBV27, with D unresolved. Looked up from germline, CDR1 is MNHEY and CDR2 is SMNVEV (reference sequence). Trimming removed 1 base from V and 2 bases from J, with 9 bases in between. This CDR3 has 14 amino acids. Here the CDR3 reads CASSLLASPYEQYF. In DNA, the CDR3 is TGTGCCAGCAGTTTATTAGCCAGCCCCTACGAGCAGTACTTC.